A selection of T cell receptor beta chains follows, all from one sample in a study of blood T cell repertoires in COVID-19. The method was immunoSEQ multiplex PCR; TCRdb's version includes in-frame clones alone and lacks a portion of them. In the table there are approximately 97,000 clones, 70% to 90% of which are singletons. The sequenced sample consisted of peripheral blood. The receptors come from a man between 50 and 59 years old with active COVID-19. Each CDR3 is given with its conserved first and last residue. A D gene is named only where the DNA matches it firmly. A clone size is listed for some rows: how often the clone was seen (once, few, many), or a class if it is expanded.

J gene: TRBJ1-1
V gene: TRBV5-6
D gene: NA
clone size: once
CDR3 DNA: TGTGCCAGCAGCCATACAGGGTCGGGCACTGAAGCTTTCTTT
CDR3 protein: CASSHTGSGTEAFF

J gene: TRBJ1-2
V gene: TRBV9
D gene: NA
clone size: NA
CDR3 DNA: TGTGCCAGCAGCCCTCAGGGCGCCGCGGTTCCCTCTGGCTACACCTTC
CDR3 protein: CASSPQGAAVPSGYTF

J gene: TRBJ2-7
V gene: TRBV18
D gene: TRBD1
clone size: NA
CDR3 DNA: TGTGCCAGCTCACCCGGACAGGGTGGGAGGGAGCAGTACTTC
CDR3 protein: CASSPGQGGREQYF

J gene: TRBJ1-1
V gene: TRBV7-3
D gene: NA
clone size: NA
CDR3 DNA: TGTGCCAGCAGCCCAGGACAGCACACTGAAGCTTTCTTT
CDR3 protein: CASSPGQHTEAFF

J gene: TRBJ2-7
V gene: TRBV4-2
D gene: NA
clone size: few
CDR3 DNA: TGTGCCAGCAGCCAAGAAACAGCCATTCTTAGCGAGCAGTACTTC
CDR3 protein: CASSQETAILSEQYF

J gene: TRBJ2-1
V gene: TRBV5-5
D gene: TRBD2
clone size: NA
CDR3 DNA: TGTGCCAGCAGCGCACCTACGAGCGGGGGTATCAATGAGCAGTTCTTC
CDR3 protein: CASSAPTSGGINEQFF

J gene: TRBJ2-5
V gene: TRBV4-3
D gene: TRBD2
clone size: NA
CDR3 DNA: TGCGCCAGCAGCCAAACTAGCGTGGGGGTGGAGACCCAGTACTTC
CDR3 protein: CASSQTSVGVETQYF

J gene: TRBJ1-1
V gene: TRBV29-1
D gene: TRBD1
clone size: NA
CDR3 DNA: TGCAGCGTTGAAAGATCCGGGACAGGGAACACTGAAGCTTTCTTT
CDR3 protein: CSVERSGTGNTEAFF

J gene: TRBJ2-7
V gene: TRBV15
D gene: TRBD2
clone size: NA
CDR3 DNA: TGTGCCACCAGCAGAGATCTTGTGGGAGGGCTAAGGTTCTACGAGCAGTACTTC
CDR3 protein: CATSRDLVGGLRFYEQYF

J gene: TRBJ2-1
V gene: TRBV5-4
D gene: NA
clone size: NA
CDR3 DNA: TGTGCCAGCAGAACCGCGGGGGCCAGCTCCTACAATGAGCAGTTCTTC
CDR3 protein: CASRTAGASSYNEQFF

J gene: TRBJ1-2
V gene: TRBV27
D gene: NA
clone size: NA
CDR3 DNA: TGTGCCAGCAGGCGTCAGGGGAACTATGGCTACACCTTC
CDR3 protein: CASRRQGNYGYTF

J gene: TRBJ2-7
V gene: TRBV14
D gene: NA
clone size: NA
CDR3 DNA: TGTGCCAGCAGCCCGGGACACCAGCAGTACTTC
CDR3 protein: CASSPGHQQYF

J gene: TRBJ2-5
V gene: TRBV18
D gene: NA
clone size: once
CDR3 DNA: TGTGCCAGCTCACCACCAAGGACTACCCGCCAAGAGACCCAGTACTTC
CDR3 protein: CASSPPRTTRQETQYF

J gene: TRBJ2-7
V gene: TRBV2
D gene: NA
clone size: NA
CDR3 DNA: TGTGCCAGCAACTACTTGGGAGGGGGAGAGCAGTACTTC
CDR3 protein: CASNYLGGGEQYF

J gene: TRBJ2-7
V gene: TRBV19
D gene: NA
clone size: once
CDR3 DNA: TGTGCCAGTAGTATCGGGCAGGGGTCCTACGAGCAGTACTTC
CDR3 protein: CASSIGQGSYEQYF

J gene: TRBJ2-5
V gene: TRBV20-1
D gene: NA
clone size: NA
CDR3 DNA: TGCAGTGCTAGTCTCGGGGGGCCAGGAGGAGAGACCCAGTACTTC
CDR3 protein: CSASLGGPGGETQYF

J gene: TRBJ1-5
V gene: TRBV19
D gene: NA
clone size: NA
CDR3 DNA: TGTGCCAGTAGTATTAAGGGGGACGGTCAGCCCCAGCATTTT
CDR3 protein: CASSIKGDGQPQHF

J gene: TRBJ2-2
V gene: TRBV11-2
D gene: TRBD2
clone size: NA
CDR3 DNA: TGTGCCAGCAGCTTTAGCGGGGGGGCCGCCGGGGAGCTGTTTTTT
CDR3 protein: CASSFSGGAAGELFF

J gene: TRBJ2-4
V gene: TRBV11-2
D gene: TRBD2
clone size: NA
CDR3 DNA: TGTGCCAGCAGCCCTGACAGACTAGCTATAGCCAAAAACATTCAGTACTTC
CDR3 protein: CASSPDRLAIAKNIQYF

J gene: TRBJ2-2
V gene: TRBV5-4
D gene: NA
clone size: NA
CDR3 DNA: TGTGCCAGCAGTTATGACAGCTACACCGGGGAGCTGTTTTTT
CDR3 protein: CASSYDSYTGELFF

J gene: TRBJ2-1
V gene: TRBV5-4
D gene: TRBD2
clone size: NA
CDR3 DNA: TGTGCCAGCAGGGAAGGGACTAGCGGAACCAATGAGCAGTTCTTC
CDR3 protein: CASREGTSGTNEQFF

J gene: TRBJ2-7
V gene: TRBV11-2
D gene: NA
clone size: NA
CDR3 DNA: TGTGCCAGCAGCTGGGCCCGGGAGCAGTACTTC
CDR3 protein: CASSWAREQYF

J gene: TRBJ2-2
V gene: TRBV2
D gene: TRBD2
clone size: NA
CDR3 DNA: TGTGCCATTCAAGCGGGGGGAAACACCGGGGAGCTGTTTTTT
CDR3 protein: CAIQAGGNTGELFF

J gene: TRBJ1-1
V gene: TRBV25-1
D gene: NA
clone size: NA
CDR3 DNA: TGTGCCAGCAGTGTTGACAGGAACACTGAAGCTTTCTTT
CDR3 protein: CASSVDRNTEAFF

J gene: TRBJ2-2
V gene: TRBV3-1/TRBV3-2
D gene: TRBD2
clone size: NA
CDR3 DNA: TGTGCCAGCGGGGCGGGAGCCGGGGAGCTGTTTTTT
CDR3 protein: CASGAGAGELFF

J gene: TRBJ1-1
V gene: TRBV3-1/TRBV3-2
D gene: TRBD1
clone size: NA
CDR3 DNA: TGTGCCAGCAGCCAAATGGGACAGGGCACTGAAGCTTTCTTT
CDR3 protein: CASSQMGQGTEAFF

J gene: TRBJ2-1
V gene: TRBV10-3
D gene: NA
clone size: NA
CDR3 DNA: TGTGCCATCAGATCCGGGATCAGCACCAATGAGCAGTTCTTC
CDR3 protein: CAIRSGISTNEQFF

J gene: TRBJ2-7
V gene: TRBV2
D gene: TRBD2
clone size: NA
CDR3 DNA: TGTGCCAGCAGGAGGGTAGGGCGGGGGATCGAGCAGTACTTC
CDR3 protein: CASRRVGRGIEQYF

J gene: TRBJ2-5
V gene: TRBV5-6
D gene: TRBD2
clone size: NA
CDR3 DNA: TGTGCCAGCAGCTCGACCGTTCTTAGGCTAGCGGGGCAAGAGACCCAGTACTTC
CDR3 protein: CASSSTVLRLAGQETQYF

J gene: TRBJ2-7
V gene: TRBV13
D gene: NA
clone size: NA
CDR3 DNA: TGTGCCAGCAGCCGCCGACTCCTACACGAGCAGTACTTC
CDR3 protein: CASSRRLLHEQYF

J gene: TRBJ1-3
V gene: TRBV5-1
D gene: NA
clone size: NA
CDR3 DNA: TGCGCCAGCAGCTCACAGGGCGTCCCCTCTGGAAACACCATATATTTT
CDR3 protein: CASSSQGVPSGNTIYF

J gene: TRBJ2-2
V gene: TRBV7-3
D gene: TRBD2
clone size: NA
CDR3 DNA: TGTGCCAGCAGCGGCGGGGGGTATTCGGCCACCGGGGAGCTGTTTTTT
CDR3 protein: CASSGGGYSATGELFF

J gene: TRBJ1-6
V gene: TRBV6-5
D gene: TRBD1
clone size: NA
CDR3 DNA: TGTGCCAGCAACGCCCAGGGGGATTATAATTCACCCCTCCACTTT
CDR3 protein: CASNAQGDYNSPLHF

J gene: TRBJ1-1
V gene: TRBV20-1
D gene: NA
clone size: NA
CDR3 DNA: TGCAGTGCTAGAACACAGGGTGAAGCTTTCTTT
CDR3 protein: CSARTQGEAFF

J gene: TRBJ1-5
V gene: TRBV7-6
D gene: NA
clone size: once
CDR3 DNA: TGTGCCAGCAGCTTAGGTACAGGGATACATAGCAATCAGCCCCAGCATTTT
CDR3 protein: CASSLGTGIHSNQPQHF

J gene: TRBJ1-6
V gene: TRBV27
D gene: NA
clone size: NA
CDR3 DNA: TGTGCCAGCAGTTCCCGGGAGGCATTTTCACCCCTCCACTTT
CDR3 protein: CASSSREAFSPLHF

J gene: TRBJ1-3
V gene: TRBV18
D gene: NA
clone size: NA
CDR3 DNA: TGTGCCAGCTCACCACCGACGGGGGGCTCTGGAAACACCATATATTTT
CDR3 protein: CASSPPTGGSGNTIYF

J gene: TRBJ2-1
V gene: TRBV5-1
D gene: NA
clone size: NA
CDR3 DNA: TGCGCCAGCAGCCGAACCCCGGATAGCCGAAACAATGAGCAGTTCTTC
CDR3 protein: CASSRTPDSRNNEQFF

J gene: TRBJ2-3
V gene: TRBV11-3
D gene: TRBD1
clone size: once
CDR3 DNA: TGTGCCAGCAGCTTAGATGGGGGCAGGACAGGAGGACTAGATACGCAGTATTTT
CDR3 protein: CASSLDGGRTGGLDTQYF

J gene: TRBJ2-7
V gene: TRBV19
D gene: NA
clone size: NA
CDR3 DNA: TGTGCCAGTAGTGCTAGACAGGCTACGCACGAGCAGTACTTC
CDR3 protein: CASSARQATHEQYF

J gene: TRBJ1-2
V gene: TRBV14
D gene: NA
clone size: once
CDR3 DNA: TGTGCCAGCAGCCAAGCAGGGATCTATGGCTACACCTTC
CDR3 protein: CASSQAGIYGYTF

J gene: TRBJ2-6
V gene: TRBV14
D gene: NA
clone size: NA
CDR3 DNA: TGTGCCAGCAGCCAAAAACAGCTCAACGTCCTGACTTTC
CDR3 protein: CASSQKQLNVLTF

J gene: TRBJ1-2
V gene: TRBV6-2/TRBV6-3
D gene: NA
clone size: NA
CDR3 DNA: TGTGCCAGCAGTTACGAGGCAGGGGCAACCATCTATGGCTACACCTTC
CDR3 protein: CASSYEAGATIYGYTF